What follows are 25 T cell receptor beta chains derived from one specimen sequenced in a study of cytomegalovirus exposure and HLA in healthy donors. 60 Vbeta and 13 Jbeta primers were used in PCR. Sequencing was performed with immunoSEQ multiplex PCR; in TCRdb, only in-frame clones are kept and a portion is missing. Found here are roughly 190,000 clones, around 78% of them singletons; the top ten hold 13% to 15%. The sequenced material came from PBMCs. All receptors come from a woman in her thirties in good health and CMV-seropositive.

The CDR3 spells CASSLRIRAQYNEQFF. DNA for the CDR3: TGTGCCAGCAGCTTAAGGATCAGGGCACAATACAATGAGCAGTTCTTC. The chain has TRBV11-2 and TRBJ2-1; maybe TRBD1 (5 bases). Looked up from germline, CDR1 is SGHAT and CDR2 is FQNNGV. CDR3 length equals 16 residues. Trimming stripped 2 bases from V and 4 bases from J, with 15 bases between.

J is TRBJ2-5 and V is TRBV30; 9 nucleotides match TRBD2. The J call is doubtful: the DNA matches TRBJ2-7 better. The length of the CDR3 is 15 residues. The germline CDR1 and CDR2 sequences are GTSNPN and SVGIG (reference sequence). CDR3 sequence reads: CAWRPWGGGAYEQYF. CDR3 in DNA: TGTGCCTGGAGGCCATGGGGCGGGGGGGCCTACGAGCAGTACTTC.

This chain connects TRBV18 to TRBJ2-7, with D tentatively TRBD2 (5 bases). The V gene lost 6 bases and the J gene lost 4 bases, with 13 bases spanning the gap. From germline, CDR1 is KGHSH and CDR2 LQKENI. The CDR3 runs to 13 residues. The CDR3 DNA reads TGTGCCAGCTCGGAAAGCGGACCATACGAGCAGTACTTC. It translates to CASSESGPYEQYF. Filled out from reference TRBV18 and TRBJ2-7, the complete variable domain reads NAGVMQNPRHLVRRRGQEARLRCSPMKGHSHVYWYRQLPEEGLKFMVYLQKENIIDESGMPKERFSAEFPKEGPSILRIQQVVRGDSAAYFCASSESGPYEQYFGPGTRLTVT.

V is TRBV11-3 and J is TRBJ2-1; TRBD2 matches at 7 bases. CDR1 and CDR2 (germline): SGHNT, YENEEA. This CDR3 is 14 amino acids long. J lost 4 bases, V lost 3 bases, and 3 bases had no gene match. CDR3 bases: TGTGCCAGCAGCTTGCTAGCGGCTTACAATGAGCAGTTCTTC. Protein: CASSLLAAYNEQFF.

V usage is TRBV7-9 and J usage is TRBJ1-1; tentatively, D is TRBD1 (5 bases). The CDR3 length is 14 residues. Deletions cut 1 base from V and 7 bases from J, with 13 bases between. Per germline, CDR1 SEHNR and CDR2 FQNEAQ (reference sequence). CDR3 DNA sequence: TGTGCCAGCAGCTTAGGTCTAGGACAACATGAAGCTTTCTTT. Amino acid sequence: CASSLGLGQHEAFF. The whole variable domain, filled in from reference TRBV7-9 and TRBJ1-1, reads DTGVSQNPRHKITKRGQNVTFRCDPISEHNRLYWYRQTLGQGPEFLTYFQNEAQLEKSRLLSDRFSAERPKGSFSTLEIQRTEQGDSAMYLCASSLGLGQHEAFFGQGTRLTVV.

Worth noting for this clone: Mismatch with germline at one junction end may stem from a read error. The chain couples TRBV7-7 to TRBJ2-5; 10 bases map to TRBD2. CDR3 length: 16 amino acids. The germline V gene encodes CDR1 SSHAT and CDR2 FNYEAQ (reference sequence). CDR3 nucleotide sequence: TGTGCTAGCAGCTTAGTTGCTAGCGGGGGCCGGGAGACCCAGTACTTC. Amino acids: CASSLVASGGRETQYF. Full variable domain (remainder filled in from reference TRBV7-7 and TRBJ2-5): GAGVSQSPRYKVTKRGQDVTLRCDPISSHATLYWYQQALGQGPEFLTYFNYEAQPDKSGLPSDRFSAERPEGSISTLTIQRTEQRDSAMYRCASSLVASGGRETQYFGPGTRLLVL.

This sequence joins TRBV5-4 and TRBJ2-1; D may be TRBD1 (6 bases). Looked up from germline, CDR1 is SGHNT and CDR2 is YYREEE (reference sequence). Trimming removed 4 bases at V and 4 bases at J, with 15 bases between. The CDR3 runs 15 residues. DNA of the CDR3: TGTGCCAGCAGCCCACCGGGACACAAATACAATGAGCAGTTCTTC. It codes for CASSPPGHKYNEQFF.

This chain joins TRBV11-2 and TRBJ2-1, with TRBD1 matching 7 bases. This CDR3 is built from 16 residues. Germline values: CDR1 SGHAT, CDR2 FQNNGV. J gave up 0 bases and V 4 bases, and 6 bases lay outside the gene matches. The CDR3 sequence is CASSSDYRGSYNEQFF. The CDR3 DNA follows: TGTGCCAGCAGCTCAGACTACAGGGGCTCCTACAATGAGCAGTTCTTC.

The chain joins TRBV7-9 to TRBJ2-1, with a weak D call TRBD1 (7 bases). V lost 4 bases and J 9 bases, leaving 16 bases between the germline ends. This CDR3 comprises 14 residues. CDR1 is SEHNR, CDR2 FQNEAQ, per germline (reference sequence). CDR3 protein: CASSSGGGGSEQFF. The CDR3 DNA sequence: TGTGCCAGCAGCTCCGGCGGAGGGGGCTCTGAGCAGTTCTTC. The full variable domain, with the rest looked up from reference TRBV7-9 and TRBJ2-1, is DTGVSQNPRHKITKRGQNVTFRCDPISEHNRLYWYRQTLGQGPEFLTYFQNEAQLEKSRLLSDRFSAERPKGSFSTLEIQRTEQGDSAMYLCASSSGGGGSEQFFGPGTRLTVL.

This chain joins TRBV5-1 and TRBJ2-3, with 8 bases fitting TRBD2. The V and J ends lost 4 bases and 4 bases, in that order; junction bases with no gene match: 8. The CDR3 contains 15 residues. CDR1 SGHRS and CDR2 YFSETQ come from the germline V gene. The CDR3 spells CASSIIAGTSDTQYF. CDR3 coding DNA: TGCGCCAGCAGCATCATAGCGGGGACCTCAGATACGCAGTATTTT.

V is TRBV5-1 and J is TRBJ1-2, with D unresolved. With 0 bases removed from V and 0 bases from J, the gap between germline ends came to 18 bases. This CDR3 contains 18 residues. Germline CDR1 reads SGHRS; CDR2 reads YFSETQ. DNA of the CDR3: TGCGCCAGCAGCTTGGGCCCGGTGGGCAGGACTACTAACTATGGCTACACCTTC. As protein: CASSLGPVGRTTNYGYTF.

V and J are TRBV6-1 and TRBJ1-2; D is perhaps TRBD1 (5 bases). The CDR3 is made up of 13 amino acids. The germline CDR1 and CDR2 sequences are MNHNS and SASEGT. V gave up 4 bases and J gave up 4 bases, with 10 bases separating them. CDR3 loop: CASSVREGYGYTF. CDR3 coding DNA: TGTGCCAGCAGTGTCAGGGAGGGCTATGGCTACACCTTC.

The DNA for the CDR3 is TGTGCCTGGAGTCTCCCGCTTGGTCCCGGGGGGGATGAGCAGTTCTTC. Amino acid sequence: CAWSLPLGPGGDEQFF. The gene calls are TRBV30 and TRBJ2-1, with 8 nucleotides matching TRBD2. This CDR3 comprises 16 residues. V dropped 2 bases and J dropped 8; count of bases not matched to a gene: 14. CDR1 and CDR2 (germline): GTSNPN, SVGIG (reference sequence).

This clone appeared once. Relative to the germline gene, one junction end is altered; a read error may explain this. The chain couples TRBV7-3 to TRBJ2-7, with TRBD2 matching 9 bases. Germline assignment: CDR1 SGHTA and CDR2 FQGTGA. CDR3 size: 14 residues. The CDR3 region has the DNA TGTGCCAGCGGCTTGTTAGCGGGAGAAAACGAGCAGTACTTC. Translating it yields CASGLLAGENEQYF.

V and J are TRBV9 and TRBJ2-7, with TRBD1 as a possible D gene (6 bases). Trimming pared 3 bases from V and 7 bases from J, leaving 17 bases between. Looked up from germline, CDR1 is SGDLS and CDR2 is YYNGEE. The CDR3 loop spans 14 amino acids. CDR3 residues: CASSAGAPLREQYF. As DNA, the CDR3 is TGTGCCAGCAGCGCAGGGGCCCCCTTAAGGGAGCAGTACTTC.

The V and J genes are TRBV6-5 and TRBJ1-1; D is perhaps TRBD1 (6 bases). The CDR3 is 13 residues long. Germline V gene data show CDR1 as MNHEY and CDR2 as SVGAGI. V was shortened by 10 bases and J by 5 bases, with 17 bases between the two germline ends. DNA for the CDR3: TGTGCCATCGGAAAGGGGGGGCTAACTGAAGCTTTCTTT. Its translation: CAIGKGGLTEAFF.

The genes are TRBV11-3 and TRBJ2-1, with a possible D match to TRBD2 (5 bases). Looked up from germline, CDR1 is SGHNT and CDR2 is YENEEA. This CDR3 contains 13 residues. Trimming stripped 5 bases from V and 7 bases from J, with 12 bases between. The CDR3 nucleotides are TGTGCCAGCAGCCCCACTAGTATGAATGAGCAGTTCTTC. Protein sequence: CASSPTSMNEQFF.

The CDR3 sequence: CASRLTGTNTEAFF. The CDR3 nucleotides read TGTGCCAGCAGGTTGACAGGGACTAACACTGAAGCTTTCTTT. The chain employs TRBV6-1 and TRBJ1-1; 7 bases match TRBD1. V shed 6 bases and J 2 bases; nucleotides not matched to a gene: 6. The germline V gene has CDR1 MNHNS and CDR2 SASEGT. This CDR3 has 14 residues.

This clone occurred once. This chain joins TRBV2 and TRBJ2-3; 11 nucleotides agree with TRBD2. Germline loops: CDR1 SNHLY, CDR2 FYNNEI. V was pared by 6 bases and J by 5 bases, with 10 bases of the junction left unmatched. This CDR3 has 16 amino acids. CDR3 sequence (DNA): TGTGCCAGCAGGGGGATACTAGCGGGGGTTAAAGATACGCAGTATTTT. This translates into CASRGILAGVKDTQYF.

The V gene is TRBV2, the J gene TRBJ2-5; TRBD1 might be the D (5 bases). The ends were cut back, 3 bases at V and 3 bases at J, with 14 bases in the middle. Germline-derived CDR1 and CDR2 are SNHLY and FYNNEI. The CDR3 loop spans 15 amino acids. CDR3 coding DNA: TGTGCCAGCAGTGACCCTTTCAGGGTCAAAGAGACCCAGTACTTC. As protein: CASSDPFRVKETQYF.

The chain recombines TRBV28 with TRBJ1-2; TRBD1 aligns across 9 bases. This CDR3 has 15 amino acids. The junction had 8 bases not matched to a gene; V was cut back by 6 bases and J by 3 bases. Germline V CDR1 and CDR2: MDHEN, SYDVKM. CDR3 sequence (DNA): TGTGCCAGCAGAAGCGGGACAGGGTATGACTATGGCTACACCTTC. Amino acid sequence: CASRSGTGYDYGYTF.

Written as DNA, the CDR3 is TGCAGCGTTGAAGATTGGTCCCATTCGAAGGCAAGGGGCGAGACCCAGTACTTC. Translation: CSVEDWSHSKARGETQYF. The V gene is TRBV29-1, the J gene TRBJ2-5, with D perhaps TRBD1 (5 bases). The CDR3 is 18 amino acids. CDR1 is SQVTM, CDR2 ANQGSEA, per germline. V lost 0 bases, J lost 5 bases, and 25 bases lay in between.

The chain combines TRBV28 with TRBJ2-6; 7 nucleotides line up with TRBD2. Trimming cost V 7 bases and J 2 bases; bases outside gene matches: 14. The CDR3 is 18 residues long. Germline CDR1 is MDHEN and CDR2 is SYDVKM. The CDR3 DNA follows: TGTGCCAGCAATCCTGTGGGCGGGAGAGTAGCTGGGGCCAACGTCCTGACTTTC. As protein: CASNPVGGRVAGANVLTF. Using reference TRBV28 and TRBJ2-6 for the parts outside the CDR3, the full variable domain is DVKVTQSSRYLVKRTGEKVFLECVQDMDHENMFWYRQDPGLGLRLIYFSYDVKMKEKGDIPEGYSVSREKKERFSLILESASTNQTSMYLCASNPVGGRVAGANVLTFGAGSRLTVL.

The chain carries TRBV29-1 and TRBJ2-7; 9 positions agree with TRBD1. With V trimmed by 6 bases and J by 3 bases, 6 bases remained unmatched. Germline CDR1 is SQVTM and CDR2 is ANQGSEA. This CDR3 is 13 amino acids long. CDR3 region: CSVLRDRDYEQYF. The CDR3 DNA sequence: TGCAGCGTCCTCCGGGACAGGGACTACGAGCAGTACTTC.

The chain employs TRBV6-6 and TRBJ1-2; D may be TRBD1 (5 bases). The germline V gene encodes CDR1 MNHNY and CDR2 SVGAGI (reference sequence). The CDR3 consists of 13 residues. Trimming cost V 4 bases and J 2 bases, with 8 bases left between them. CDR3 residues: CASSLGGNYGYTF. Written as DNA, the CDR3 is TGTGCCAGCAGTTTGGGGGGGAACTATGGCTACACCTTC.